This T cell receptor (beta chain) comes out of a study of T cell responses to AZD1222 COVID-19 vaccine. Overall study context: Second doses that came at about 4 or about 12 weeks were put together.

The CDR3 has 14 amino acids. Germline V gives CDR1 SGHRS, CDR2 YFSETQ. V was cut by 4 bases and J by 2 bases, with 10 bases left in between. TCRdb keeps only in-frame clones here, not all; method: immunoSEQ multiplex PCR. The sample consists of 95,000 to 100,000 clones, 90% of them appearing once. This sample comprised peripheral blood, obtained on day 0 of AZD1222 vaccination. The chain joins TRBV5-1 to TRBJ1-5; D is uncertain. This sequence was found in an adult in good health. In nucleotides, the CDR3 is TGCGCCAGCAGCCGGGAGGTGGGCAATCAGCCCCAGCATTTT. It yields the protein CASSREVGNQPQHF.